This T cell receptor beta chain is drawn from a study of PD-1 blockade in classical Hodgkin lymphoma. About this clone: Antigen unknown.

Findings and caveats of the study: Undefined causes, possibly disease activity or prior therapy, underlie the repertoire differences. At baseline, newly diagnosed patients reportedly showed less TCR diversity than healthy donors.

Libraries were prepared by immunoSEQ multiplex PCR; TCRdb keeps only in-frame clonotypes and omits some of them. Of around 30,000 clones listed, 80% to 90% were seen once; the top ten hold around 0.21%. The time point: newly diagnosed, previously untreated cHL patient sample. Thawed PBMCs were the source of CD4+ T cells, purified by magnetic negative selection. The CDR3 consists of 14 residues. Trimming removed 0 bases from V and 3 bases from J, with 8 bases in between. Germline V gene sequence: CDR1 SGDLS, CDR2 YYNGEE. The sequenced sample consisted of CD4+ T cells from blood. This TCR was recovered from a human donor with classical Hodgkin lymphoma. This sequence joins TRBV9 and TRBJ2-3; no definite D call. The CDR3 here is CASSVGPRTDTQYF. The CDR3 DNA reads TGTGCCAGCAGCGTAGGACCCCGGACAGATACGCAGTATTTT.